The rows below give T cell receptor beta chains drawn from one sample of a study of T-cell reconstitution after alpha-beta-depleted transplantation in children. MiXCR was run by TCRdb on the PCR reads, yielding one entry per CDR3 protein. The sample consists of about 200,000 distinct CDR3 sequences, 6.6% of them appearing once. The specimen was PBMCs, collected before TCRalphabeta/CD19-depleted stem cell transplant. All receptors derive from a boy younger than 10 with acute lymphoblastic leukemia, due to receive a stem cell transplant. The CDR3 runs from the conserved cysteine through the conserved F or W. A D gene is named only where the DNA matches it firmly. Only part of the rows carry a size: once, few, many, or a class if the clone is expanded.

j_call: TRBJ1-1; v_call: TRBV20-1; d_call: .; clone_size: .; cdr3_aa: CSAADVGAFF; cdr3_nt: TGCAGTGCTGCCGATGTGGGCGCTTTCTTT
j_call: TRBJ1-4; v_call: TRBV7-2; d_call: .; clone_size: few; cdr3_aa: CASGATNEKLFF; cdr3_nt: TGTGCCAGCGGGGCAACTAATGAAAAACTGTTTTTT
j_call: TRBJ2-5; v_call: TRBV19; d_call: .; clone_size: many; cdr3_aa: CASSMGWTDQETQYF; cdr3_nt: TGTGCCAGTAGTATGGGTTGGACAGACCAAGAGACCCAGTACTTC
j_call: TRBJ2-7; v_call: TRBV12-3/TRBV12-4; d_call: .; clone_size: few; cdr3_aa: CASHTSSSYEQYF; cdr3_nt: TGTGCCAGCCACACCTCGAGCTCCTACGAGCAGTACTTC
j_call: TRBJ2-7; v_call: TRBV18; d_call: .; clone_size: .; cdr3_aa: CASSPPYRASSYEQYF; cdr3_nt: TGTGCCAGCTCACCCCCTTACAGGGCAAGCTCCTACGAGCAGTACTTC
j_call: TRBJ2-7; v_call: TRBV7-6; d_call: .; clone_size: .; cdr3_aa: CASSPKGGGGNEQYF; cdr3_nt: TGTGCCAGCAGCCCAAAGGGGGGGGGAGGAAACGAGCAGTACTTC
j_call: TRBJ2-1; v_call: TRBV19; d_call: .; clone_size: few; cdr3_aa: CASSIWSSYNEQFF; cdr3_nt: TGTGCCAGTAGTATTTGGAGCTCCTACAATGAGCAGTTCTTC
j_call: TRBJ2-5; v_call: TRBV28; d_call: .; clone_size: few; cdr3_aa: CASSLMIGGTQYF; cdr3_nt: TGTGCCAGCAGTTTAATGATCGGGGGGACCCAGTACTTC
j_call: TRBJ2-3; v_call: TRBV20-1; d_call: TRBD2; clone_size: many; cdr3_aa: CSATPGTSGTDTQYF; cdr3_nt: TGCAGTGCTACCCCCGGGACTAGCGGCACAGATACGCAGTATTTT
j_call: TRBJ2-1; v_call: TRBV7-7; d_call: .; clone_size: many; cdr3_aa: CASSLVLGSEQFF; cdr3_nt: TGTGCCAGCAGCTTGGTCCTAGGCTCAGAGCAGTTCTTC
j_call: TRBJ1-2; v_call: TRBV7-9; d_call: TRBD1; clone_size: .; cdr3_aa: CASSPTGTGSFYGYTF; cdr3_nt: TGTGCCAGCAGCCCAACCGGGACAGGGAGTTTCTATGGCTACACCTTC
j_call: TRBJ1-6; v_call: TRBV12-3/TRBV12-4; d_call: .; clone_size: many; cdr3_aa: CASRGLVNSPLHF; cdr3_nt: TGTGCCAGCAGGGGTTTGGTTAATTCACCCCTCCACTTT
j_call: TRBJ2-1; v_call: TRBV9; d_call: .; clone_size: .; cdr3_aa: CASSRLGLSYNEQFF; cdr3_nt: TGTGCCAGCAGTAGGTTGGGACTTTCCTACAATGAGCAGTTCTTC
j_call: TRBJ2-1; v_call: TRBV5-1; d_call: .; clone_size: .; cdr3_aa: CASSGGGLYEQFF; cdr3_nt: TGCGCCAGCAGCGGGGGGGGCTTGTATGAGCAGTTCTTC
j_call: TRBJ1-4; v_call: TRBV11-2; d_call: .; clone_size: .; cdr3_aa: CASSSVGGAGEKLFF; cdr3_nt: TGTGCCAGCAGCTCTGTAGGGGGGGCAGGGGAAAAACTGTTTTTT
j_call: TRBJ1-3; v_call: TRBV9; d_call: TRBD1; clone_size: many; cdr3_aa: CASSPAGDRGNTIYF; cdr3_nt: TGTGCCAGCAGCCCCGCCGGGGACAGAGGAAACACCATATATTTT
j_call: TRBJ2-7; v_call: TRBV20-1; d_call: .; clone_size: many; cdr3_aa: CSARGGVYEQYF; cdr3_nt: TGCAGTGCTAGAGGCGGGGTTTACGAGCAGTACTTC
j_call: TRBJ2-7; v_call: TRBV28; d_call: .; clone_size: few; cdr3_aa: CASSFLSFEDSGYEQYF; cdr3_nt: TGTGCCAGCAGTTTTCTGAGTTTCGAGGACAGCGGCTACGAGCAGTACTTC
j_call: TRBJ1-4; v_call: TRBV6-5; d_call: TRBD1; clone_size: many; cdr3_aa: CASSYSDGQAATNEKLFF; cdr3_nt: TGTGCCAGCAGTTACTCGGATGGACAGGCGGCAACTAATGAAAAACTGTTTTTT
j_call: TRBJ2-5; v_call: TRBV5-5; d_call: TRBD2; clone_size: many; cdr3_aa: CASSSIAGVQETQYF; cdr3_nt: TGTGCCAGCAGCTCAATAGCGGGAGTGCAAGAGACCCAGTACTTC
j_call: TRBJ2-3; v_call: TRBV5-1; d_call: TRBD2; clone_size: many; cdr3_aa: CASSRLAGEGDTQYF; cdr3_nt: TGCGCCAGCAGTCGTCTAGCGGGAGAGGGAGATACGCAGTATTTT
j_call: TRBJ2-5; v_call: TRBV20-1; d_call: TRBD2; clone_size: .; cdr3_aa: CSAEGGGPKETQYF; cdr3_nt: TGCAGTGCAGAGGGCGGGGGGCCCAAAGAGACCCAGTACTTC
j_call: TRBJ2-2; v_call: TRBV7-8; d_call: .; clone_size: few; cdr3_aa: CASSLGRLTGELFF; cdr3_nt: TGTGCCAGCAGCTTAGGCAGGCTCACCGGGGAGCTGTTTTTT
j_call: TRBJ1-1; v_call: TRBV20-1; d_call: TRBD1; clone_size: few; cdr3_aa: CSARDRGSGGPNTEAFF; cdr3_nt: TGCAGTGCTAGAGATAGGGGGTCAGGGGGTCCGAACACTGAAGCTTTCTTT
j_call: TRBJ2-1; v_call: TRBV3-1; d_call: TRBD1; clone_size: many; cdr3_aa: CASSQVTGGYNEQFF; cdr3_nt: TGTGCCAGCAGCCAAGTTACAGGGGGCTACAATGAGCAGTTCTTC
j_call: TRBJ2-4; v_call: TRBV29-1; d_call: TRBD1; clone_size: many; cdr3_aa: CSPPLGTGGPRAAKNIQYF; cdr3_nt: TGCAGCCCACCCCTCGGGACAGGGGGCCCAAGGGCAGCCAAAAACATTCAGTACTTC
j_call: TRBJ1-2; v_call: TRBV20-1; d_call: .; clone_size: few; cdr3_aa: CSADPLTGNYGYTF; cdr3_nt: TGCAGTGCCGATCCCCTGACAGGCAACTATGGCTACACCTTC
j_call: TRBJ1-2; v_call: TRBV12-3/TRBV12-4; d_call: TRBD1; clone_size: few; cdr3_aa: CASRDRSSIGYTF; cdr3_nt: TGTGCCAGCAGGGACAGGTCCAGTATTGGCTACACCTTC
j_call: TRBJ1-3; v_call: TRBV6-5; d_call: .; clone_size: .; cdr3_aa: CASSKRAGTPSGNTIYF; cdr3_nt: TGTGCCAGCAGCAAACGGGCAGGGACTCCGTCTGGAAACACCATATATTTT
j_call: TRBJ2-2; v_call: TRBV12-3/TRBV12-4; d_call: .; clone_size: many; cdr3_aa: CASSAGTYPGELFF; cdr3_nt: TGTGCCAGCAGCGCCGGGACCTACCCCGGGGAGCTGTTTTTT
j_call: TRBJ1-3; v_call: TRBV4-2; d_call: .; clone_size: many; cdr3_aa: CASSPRHLGGNTIYF; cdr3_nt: TGTGCCAGCAGCCCCAGACACTTAGGAGGAAACACCATATATTTT
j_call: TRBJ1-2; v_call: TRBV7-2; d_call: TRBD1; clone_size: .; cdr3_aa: CASSLGDRPNYGYTF; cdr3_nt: TGTGCCAGCAGCTTAGGGGACAGACCGAACTATGGCTACACCTTC
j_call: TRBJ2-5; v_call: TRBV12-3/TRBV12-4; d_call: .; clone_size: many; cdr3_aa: CASSLLGGGGLETQYF; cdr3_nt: TGTGCCAGCAGTTTATTAGGGGGGGGCGGGTTGGAGACCCAGTACTTC
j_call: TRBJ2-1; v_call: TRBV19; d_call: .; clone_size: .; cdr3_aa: CASSIGGGTYNEQFF; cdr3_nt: TGTGCCAGTAGTATCGGAGGCGGGACCTACAATGAGCAGTTCTTC
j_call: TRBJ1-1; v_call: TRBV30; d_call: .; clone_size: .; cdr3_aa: CASWVQGGTEAFF; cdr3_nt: TGTGCCTCCTGGGTACAGGGAGGCACTGAAGCTTTCTTT
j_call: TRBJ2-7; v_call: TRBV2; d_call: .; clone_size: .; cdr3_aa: CASRTGQGVVEQYF; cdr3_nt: TGTGCCAGCAGGACCGGCCAGGGCGTCGTCGAGCAGTACTTC
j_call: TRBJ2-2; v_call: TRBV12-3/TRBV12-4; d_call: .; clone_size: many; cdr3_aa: CANTRGGELFF; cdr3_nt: TGTGCCAACACCCGGGGCGGGGAGCTGTTTTTT
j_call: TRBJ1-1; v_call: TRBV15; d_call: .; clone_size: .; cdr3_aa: CATSREWVNTEAFF; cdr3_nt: TGTGCCACCAGCAGGGAGTGGGTGAACACTGAAGCTTTCTTT
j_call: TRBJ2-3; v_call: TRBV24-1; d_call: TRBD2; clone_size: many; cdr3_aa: CATSRRGSTDTQYF; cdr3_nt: TGTGCCACCAGTAGGCGGGGGTCCACAGATACGCAGTATTTT